The 3 T cell receptor beta chains listed next were all sequenced from one sample in a study of cytomegalovirus exposure and HLA in healthy donors. Both 60 Vbeta primers and 13 Jbeta primers went into the PCR. Assay used: immunoSEQ multiplex PCR; TCRdb lists only in-frame clones, some missing. This table has about 130,000 clones, approximately 73% appearing once. The sample comprised PBMCs. The receptors shown here come from a man between 60 and 75 years old in good health and CMV-seropositive.

The rearrangement uses TRBV2 and TRBJ1-2; possible D gene TRBD1, 6 bases. Germline lookup yields CDR1 SNHLY and CDR2 FYNNEI. Between the trimmed V and J ends, which lost 6 bases and 8 bases, there was a span of 16 bases. CDR3 length: 13 amino acids. DNA of the CDR3: TGTGCCAGCAGGACTCGGGACAAAGAAGGCTACACCTTC. Its protein is CASRTRDKEGYTF.

The V call is TRBV28, the J call TRBJ1-2; 7 bases map to TRBD1. The germline V gene has CDR1 MDHEN and CDR2 SYDVKM. V gave up 6 bases and J gave up 4 bases; unmatched junction bases: 2. This CDR3 spans 12 amino acids. The DNA for the CDR3 is TGTGCCAGCAGGGGGGACAGCTATGGCTACACCTTC. Residues: CASRGDSYGYTF.

V is TRBV7-2 and J is TRBJ1-1; D is unresolved. Germline V gives CDR1 SGHTA, CDR2 FQGNSA. This CDR3 comprises 13 residues. V was trimmed by 11 bases and J by 0 bases, leaving 13 bases between them. The chain's CDR3 is CAGQTQMNTEAFF. The CDR3 bases are TGTGCCGGGCAGACACAAATGAACACTGAAGCTTTCTTT.